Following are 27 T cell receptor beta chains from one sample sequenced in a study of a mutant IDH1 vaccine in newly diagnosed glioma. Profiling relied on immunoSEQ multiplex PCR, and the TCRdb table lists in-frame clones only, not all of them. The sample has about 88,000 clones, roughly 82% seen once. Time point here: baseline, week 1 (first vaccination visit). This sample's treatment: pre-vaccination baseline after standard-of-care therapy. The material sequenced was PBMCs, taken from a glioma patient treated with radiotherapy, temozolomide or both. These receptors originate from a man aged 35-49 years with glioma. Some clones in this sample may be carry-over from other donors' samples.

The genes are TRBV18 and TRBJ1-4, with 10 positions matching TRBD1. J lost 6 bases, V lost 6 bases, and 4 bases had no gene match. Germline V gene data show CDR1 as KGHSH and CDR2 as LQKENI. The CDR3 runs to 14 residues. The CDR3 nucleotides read TGTGCCAGCTCGCGCGGGACAGGGGATGAAAAACTGTTTTTT. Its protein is CASSRGTGDEKLFF.

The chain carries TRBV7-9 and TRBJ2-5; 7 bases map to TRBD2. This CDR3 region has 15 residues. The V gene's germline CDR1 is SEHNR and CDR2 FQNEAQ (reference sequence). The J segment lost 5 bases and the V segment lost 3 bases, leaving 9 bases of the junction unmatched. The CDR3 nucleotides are TGTGCCAGCAGCTTTAGCACTAGCGATTCGGAGACCCAGTACTTC. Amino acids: CASSFSTSDSETQYF.

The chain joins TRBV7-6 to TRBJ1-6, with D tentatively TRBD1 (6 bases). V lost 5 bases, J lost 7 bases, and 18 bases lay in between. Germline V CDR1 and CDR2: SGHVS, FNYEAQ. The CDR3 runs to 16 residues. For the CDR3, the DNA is TGTGCCAGCAGCCAGACAGGTGCGCTGCCAAATTCACCCCTCCACTTT. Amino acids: CASSQTGALPNSPLHF.

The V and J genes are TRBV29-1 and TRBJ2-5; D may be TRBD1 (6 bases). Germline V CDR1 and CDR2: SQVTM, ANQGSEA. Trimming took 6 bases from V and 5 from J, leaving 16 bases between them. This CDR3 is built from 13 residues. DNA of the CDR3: TGCAGCGTAATGTGGACAGCCGCGGAGACCCAGTACTTC. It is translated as CSVMWTAAETQYF.

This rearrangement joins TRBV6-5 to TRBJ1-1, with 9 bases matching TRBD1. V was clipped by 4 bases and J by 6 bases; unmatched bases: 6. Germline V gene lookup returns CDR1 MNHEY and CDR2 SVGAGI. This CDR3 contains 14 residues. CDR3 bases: TGTGCCAGCAGTTTGGGACAGGGTAGGTCTGAAGCTTTCTTT. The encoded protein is CASSLGQGRSEAFF.

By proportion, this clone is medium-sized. As DNA, the CDR3 is TGCGCCAGCAGCGGGGAGGGACAGGGGTCCTACAATGAGCAGTTCTTC. Protein sequence: CASSGEGQGSYNEQFF. The J gene is TRBJ2-1, the V gene TRBV5-1, with 10 bases identical to TRBD1. The CDR3 length is 16 residues. CDR1 is SGHRS, CDR2 YFSETQ, per germline. V gave up 4 bases and J gave up 1 base; unmatched junction bases: 5. Using reference TRBV5-1 and TRBJ2-1 for the parts outside the CDR3, the full variable domain is KAGVTQTPRYLIKTRGQQVTLSCSPISGHRSVSWYQQTPGQGLQFLFEYFSETQRNKGNFPGRFSGRQFSNSRSEMNVSTLELGDSALYLCASSGEGQGSYNEQFFGPGTRLTVL.

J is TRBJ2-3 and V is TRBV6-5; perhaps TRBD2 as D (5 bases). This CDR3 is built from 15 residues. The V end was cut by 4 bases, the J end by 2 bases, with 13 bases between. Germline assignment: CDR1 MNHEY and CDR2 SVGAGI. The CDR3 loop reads CASSFRGRDTDTQYF. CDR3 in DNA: TGTGCCAGCAGTTTCAGAGGACGGGACACAGATACGCAGTATTTT.

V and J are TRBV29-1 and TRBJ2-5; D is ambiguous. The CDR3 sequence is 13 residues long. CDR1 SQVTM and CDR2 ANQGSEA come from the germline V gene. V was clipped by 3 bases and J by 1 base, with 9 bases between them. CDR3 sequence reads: CSVDGQAQETQYF. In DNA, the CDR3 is TGCAGCGTTGACGGGCAGGCCCAAGAGACCCAGTACTTC.

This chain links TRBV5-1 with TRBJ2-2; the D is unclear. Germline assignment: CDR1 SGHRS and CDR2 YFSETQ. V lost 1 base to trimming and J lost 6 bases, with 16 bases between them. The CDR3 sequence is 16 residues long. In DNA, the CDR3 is TGCGCCAGCAGCTTGAGTCCAGCCGGTGGGGCCGGGGAGCTGTTTTTT. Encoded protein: CASSLSPAGGAGELFF.

The CDR3 DNA is TGTGCCAGCAGTTTATCAGCACAGGCCCCAGATGGCTACACCTTC. Translating gives CASSLSAQAPDGYTF. V is TRBV27 and J is TRBJ1-2; tentative D call: TRBD1 (5 bases). Per germline, CDR1 MNHEY and CDR2 SMNVEV (reference sequence). The CDR3 is 15 amino acids. Trimming shortened V by 0 bases and J by 6 bases, and 14 bases separated the two germline ends.

This CDR3 is CASSLDGTALRSTEAFF. The CDR3 nucleotides are TGCGCCAGCAGCTTGGACGGTACGGCTTTGAGATCTACTGAAGCTTTCTTT. The J gene is TRBJ1-1, the V gene TRBV5-1; D not certain. CDR3 length equals 17 residues. CDR1 is SGHRS and CDR2 is YFSETQ in the germline V gene. Between the trimmed V and J ends, which lost 0 bases and 5 bases, there was a span of 20 bases.

CDR3 residues: CASSEQTMYQPQHF. The CDR3, as DNA: TGTGCCAGCAGTGAACAGACGATGTATCAGCCCCAGCATTTT. This chain connects TRBV2 to TRBJ1-5; D is ambiguous. The CDR3 loop spans 14 amino acids. Germline V gene sequence: CDR1 SNHLY, CDR2 FYNNEI. V dropped 2 bases and J dropped 5 bases, with 10 bases sitting between them.

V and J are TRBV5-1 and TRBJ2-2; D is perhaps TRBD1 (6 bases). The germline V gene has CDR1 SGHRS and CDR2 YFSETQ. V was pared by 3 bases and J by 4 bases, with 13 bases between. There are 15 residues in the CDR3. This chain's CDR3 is CASSWGMTGTGELFF. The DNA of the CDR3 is TGCGCCAGCAGCTGGGGAATGACAGGCACCGGGGAGCTGTTTTTT.

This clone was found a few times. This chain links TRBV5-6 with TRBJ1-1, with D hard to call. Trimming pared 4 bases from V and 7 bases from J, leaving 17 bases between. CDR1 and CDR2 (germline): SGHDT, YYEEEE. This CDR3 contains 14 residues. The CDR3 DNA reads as TGTGCCAGCAGCCCCGAGAGCCTGGACGGTGAAGCTTTCTTT. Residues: CASSPESLDGEAFF.

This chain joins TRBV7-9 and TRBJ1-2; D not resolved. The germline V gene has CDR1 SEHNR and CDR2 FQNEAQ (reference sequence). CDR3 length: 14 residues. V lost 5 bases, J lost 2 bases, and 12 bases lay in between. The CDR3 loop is CASSPGGVNYGYTF. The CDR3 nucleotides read TGTGCCAGCAGCCCCGGTGGGGTAAACTATGGCTACACCTTC.

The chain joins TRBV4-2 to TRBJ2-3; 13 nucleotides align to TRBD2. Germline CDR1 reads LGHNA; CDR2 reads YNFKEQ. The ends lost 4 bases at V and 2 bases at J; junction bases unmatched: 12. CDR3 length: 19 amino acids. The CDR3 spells CASSPSGLAGDGDTDTQYF. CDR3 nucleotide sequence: TGTGCCAGCAGCCCAAGTGGACTAGCGGGGGACGGAGACACAGATACGCAGTATTTT.

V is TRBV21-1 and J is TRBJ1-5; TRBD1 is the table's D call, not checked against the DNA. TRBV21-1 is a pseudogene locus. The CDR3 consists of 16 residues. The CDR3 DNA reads TGTGCCAGCAGCGCCCACCGGGGGGACAGGGATCAGCCCCAGCATTTT. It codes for CASSAHRGDRDQPQHF.

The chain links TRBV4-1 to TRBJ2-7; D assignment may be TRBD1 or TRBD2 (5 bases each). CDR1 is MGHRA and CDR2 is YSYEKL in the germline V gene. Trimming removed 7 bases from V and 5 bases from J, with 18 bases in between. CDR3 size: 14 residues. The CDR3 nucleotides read TGCGCCAGCACTTGGGGACCTACCGGGGACGAGCAGTACTTC. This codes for CASTWGPTGDEQYF.

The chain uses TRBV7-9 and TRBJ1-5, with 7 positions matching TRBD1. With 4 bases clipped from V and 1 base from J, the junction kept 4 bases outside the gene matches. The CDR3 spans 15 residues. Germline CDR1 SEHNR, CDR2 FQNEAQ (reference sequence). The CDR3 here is CASSSQGRSNQPQHF. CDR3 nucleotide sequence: TGTGCCAGCAGCTCACAGGGGAGGAGCAATCAGCCCCAGCATTTT.

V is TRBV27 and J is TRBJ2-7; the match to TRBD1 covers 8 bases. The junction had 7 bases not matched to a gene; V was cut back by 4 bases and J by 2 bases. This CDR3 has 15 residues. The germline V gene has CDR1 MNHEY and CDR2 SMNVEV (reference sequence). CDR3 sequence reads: CASSSWDRYPYEQYF. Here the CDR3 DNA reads TGTGCCAGCAGTTCATGGGACAGGTACCCCTACGAGCAGTACTTC.

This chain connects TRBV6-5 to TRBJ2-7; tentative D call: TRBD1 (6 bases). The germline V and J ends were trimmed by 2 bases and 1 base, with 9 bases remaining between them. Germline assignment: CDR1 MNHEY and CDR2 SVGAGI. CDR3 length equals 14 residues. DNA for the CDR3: TGTGCCAGCAGTTACCAGGACAGTTCCTACGAGCAGTACTTC. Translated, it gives CASSYQDSSYEQYF.

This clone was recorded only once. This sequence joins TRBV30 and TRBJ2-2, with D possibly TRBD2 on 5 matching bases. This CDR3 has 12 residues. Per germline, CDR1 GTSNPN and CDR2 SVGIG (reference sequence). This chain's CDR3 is CARGLGTGELFF. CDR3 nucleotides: TGTGCACGCGGGTTGGGCACCGGGGAGCTGTTTTTT.

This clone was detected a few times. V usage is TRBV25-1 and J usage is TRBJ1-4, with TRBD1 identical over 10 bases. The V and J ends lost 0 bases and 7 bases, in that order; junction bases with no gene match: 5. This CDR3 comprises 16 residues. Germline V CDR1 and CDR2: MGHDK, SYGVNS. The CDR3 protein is CASSEYKGQGIEKLFF. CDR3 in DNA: TGTGCCAGCAGTGAATATAAGGGACAGGGGATTGAAAAACTGTTTTTT.

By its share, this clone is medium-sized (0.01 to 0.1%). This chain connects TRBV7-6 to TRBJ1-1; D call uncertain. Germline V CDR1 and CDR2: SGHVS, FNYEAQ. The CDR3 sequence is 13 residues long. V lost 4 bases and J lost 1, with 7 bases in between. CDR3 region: CASSSQENTEAFF. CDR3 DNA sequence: TGTGCCAGCAGCTCTCAGGAGAACACTGAAGCTTTCTTT.

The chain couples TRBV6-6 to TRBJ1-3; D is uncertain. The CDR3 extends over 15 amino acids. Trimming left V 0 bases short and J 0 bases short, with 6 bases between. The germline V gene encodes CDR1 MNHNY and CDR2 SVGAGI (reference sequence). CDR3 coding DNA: TGTGCCAGCAGTTACTCTGGCAGCTCTGGAAACACCATATATTTT. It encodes CASSYSGSSGNTIYF.

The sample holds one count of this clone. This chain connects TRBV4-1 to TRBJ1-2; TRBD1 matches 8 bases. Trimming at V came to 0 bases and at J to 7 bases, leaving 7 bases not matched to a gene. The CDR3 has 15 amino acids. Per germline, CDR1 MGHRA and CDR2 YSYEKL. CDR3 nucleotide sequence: TGCGCCAGCAGCCAAGAGGCAGGGGGCCTTGGTGGCTACACCTTC. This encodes CASSQEAGGLGGYTF.

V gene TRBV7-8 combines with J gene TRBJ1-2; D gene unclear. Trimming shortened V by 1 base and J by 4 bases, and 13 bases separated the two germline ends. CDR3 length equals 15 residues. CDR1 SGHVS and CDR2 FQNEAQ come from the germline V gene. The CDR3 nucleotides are TGTGCCAGCAGCTTAGTAGTAGGAGGAACCTATGGCTACACCTTC. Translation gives CASSLVVGGTYGYTF.